A single sample gave rise to the 20 T cell receptor beta chains below, sequenced in a study of blood T cell repertoires in COVID-19. Data came from immunoSEQ multiplex PCR; TCRdb stores just in-frame clones and leaves some out. The profile shows 130,000 or so clones, 70% to 90% of them singletons. Sequenced input: peripheral blood. The source is a woman aged 55-69 years with acute or convalescent COVID-19.

The genes are TRBV5-4 and TRBJ2-1; TRBD1 matches 7 bases. Germline CDR1 reads SGHNT; CDR2 reads YYREEE (reference sequence). The ends lost 8 bases at V and 5 bases at J; junction bases unmatched: 10. The CDR3 is made up of 14 amino acids. The CDR3 DNA reads TGTGCCAGTAGTAGGACAGGATATAACAATGAGCAGTTCTTC. It codes for CASSRTGYNNEQFF.

This clone was seen only once. The chain couples TRBV5-1 to TRBJ1-5; 7 bases are a match to TRBD1. Germline V gives CDR1 SGHRS, CDR2 YFSETQ. The CDR3 length is 14 residues. J was trimmed by 6 bases and V by 0 bases; bases with no gene match: 3. CDR3 sequence: CASSLAGGPQPQHF. The DNA of the CDR3 is TGCGCCAGCAGCTTGGCAGGGGGTCCTCAGCCCCAGCATTTT.

This clone was seen just once. V and J are TRBV4-2 and TRBJ1-2; D gene uncertain. The V end was cut by 0 bases, the J end by 4 bases, with 9 bases between. There are 14 residues in the CDR3. Germline loops: CDR1 LGHNA, CDR2 YNFKEQ. The CDR3 sequence is CASSQDGGIYGYTF. CDR3 sequence (DNA): TGTGCCAGCAGCCAAGACGGAGGGATCTATGGCTACACCTTC.

The chain links TRBV9 to TRBJ2-2; 8 bases agree with TRBD1. This CDR3 is 15 amino acids long. V was pared by 7 bases and J by 4 bases, with 9 bases of the junction left unmatched. Germline CDR1 reads SGDLS; CDR2 reads YYNGEE. The CDR3 coding sequence is TGTGCCAGCCGAGCAGGGGGCGCGTCCACCGGGGAGCTGTTTTTT. Encoded protein: CASRAGGASTGELFF.

V usage is TRBV9 and J usage is TRBJ1-2, with D tentatively TRBD1 (6 bases). The CDR3 sequence is 14 residues long. The germline gives CDR1 SGDLS, CDR2 YYNGEE. V shed 3 bases and J shed 4 bases, with 13 bases lying between them. The CDR3 nucleotides read TGTGCCAGCAGCGATCAAGGGGGAACCTATGGCTACACCTTC. Translated, it gives CASSDQGGTYGYTF. Combining the CDR3 with reference TRBV9 and TRBJ1-2 gives the whole variable domain DSGVTQTPKHLITATGQRVTLRCSPRSGDLSVYWYQQSLDQGLQFLIQYYNGEERAKGNILERFSAQQFPDLHSELNLSSLELGDSALYFCASSDQGGTYGYTFGSGTRLTVV.

This clone showed up just a few times. V usage is TRBV28 and J usage is TRBJ1-1; D uncertain. Germline CDR1 is MDHEN and CDR2 is SYDVKM. V was clipped by 6 bases and J by 2 bases, with 19 bases between them. This CDR3 comprises 16 residues. Written as DNA, the CDR3 is TGTGCCAGCAGCCCCGTGGTTCGGTTATTTAACACTGAAGCTTTCTTT. Its translation is CASSPVVRLFNTEAFF.

The chain combines TRBV5-1 with TRBJ2-7, with 9 bases identical to TRBD1. Germline lookup yields CDR1 SGHRS and CDR2 YFSETQ. The length of the CDR3 is 14 residues. The V gene end was trimmed by 6 bases and the J gene end by 5 bases; junction bases not matched to a gene: 9. This CDR3 is CASNRLDRGHEQYF. Here the CDR3 DNA reads TGCGCCAGCAATCGTTTGGACAGGGGCCACGAGCAGTACTTC.

V is TRBV28 and J is TRBJ1-3; possible D gene TRBD1, 5 bases. The CDR3 sequence is 15 residues long. CDR1 and CDR2 (germline): MDHEN, SYDVKM. The V end was cut by 3 bases, the J end by 4 bases, with 13 bases between. CDR3 DNA: TGTGCCAGCAGTTTGTGGGGCATGTCCGGAAACACCATATATTTT. This encodes CASSLWGMSGNTIYF.

This clone was counted only a few times. This chain uses TRBV24-1 with TRBJ1-2; 7 nucleotides align to TRBD1. Germline CDR1 and CDR2: KGHDR and SFDVKD. This CDR3 is built from 14 residues. Unmatched junction bases numbered 4, after V lost 4 bases and J lost 3 bases. The CDR3 coding sequence is TGTGCCACCAGTGAATACGGGACAGACTATGGCTACACCTTC. Its translation: CATSEYGTDYGYTF.

The chain combines TRBV28 with TRBJ2-1; TRBD2 might be the D (5 bases). The length of the CDR3 is 15 residues. The germline V and J ends were trimmed by 6 bases and 1 base, with 13 bases remaining between them. CDR1 is MDHEN, CDR2 SYDVKM, per germline. CDR3 region: CASSAEGRSYNEQFF. The CDR3 nucleotides are TGTGCCAGCAGCGCAGAGGGAAGATCCTACAATGAGCAGTTCTTC.

The chain has TRBV9 and TRBJ2-7; the D gene is possibly TRBD2 (5 bases). CDR3 length: 15 residues. Trimming shortened V by 2 bases and J by 2 bases, and 14 bases separated the two germline ends. The V gene's germline CDR1 is SGDLS and CDR2 YYNGEE. The CDR3 loop reads CASSVAPGTTYEQYF. For the CDR3, the DNA is TGTGCCAGCAGCGTGGCACCGGGAACGACCTACGAGCAGTACTTC.

This chain links TRBV3-1 (or the pseudogene TRBV3-2) with TRBJ1-2; D may be TRBD1 (6 bases). The CDR3 totals 15 residues. Trimming shortened V by 4 bases and J by 6 bases, and 18 bases separated the two germline ends. Germline V gene lookup returns CDR1 LGHDT and CDR2 YNNKEL (reference sequence). CDR3 amino acids: CASSPLVRGGDGYTF. DNA for the CDR3: TGTGCCAGCAGCCCTCTTGTCAGGGGAGGGGATGGCTACACCTTC.

The chain has TRBV18 and TRBJ1-5; D uncertain. Looked up from germline, CDR1 is KGHSH and CDR2 is LQKENI. The CDR3 contains 15 residues. With 4 bases removed from V and 5 bases from J, the gap between germline ends came to 15 bases. The DNA for the CDR3 is TGTGCCAGCTCACTTGACACCGGGATCGATCAGCCCCAGCATTTT. As protein: CASSLDTGIDQPQHF.

This clone appeared a few times. This sequence joins TRBV27 and TRBJ1-2; tentatively, D is TRBD1 (6 bases). The CDR3 runs 14 residues. Trimming stripped 3 bases from V and 5 bases from J, with 13 bases between. Germline loops: CDR1 MNHEY, CDR2 SMNVEV (reference sequence). CDR3 bases: TGTGCCAGCAGTTTTAAGGGAGGGGGGTATGGCTACACCTTC. It yields the protein CASSFKGGGYGYTF.

V usage is TRBV4-3 and J usage is TRBJ2-7; 9 bases agree with TRBD1. With 1 base clipped from V and 2 bases from J, the junction kept 15 bases outside the gene matches. Germline V lookup: CDR1 LGHNA, CDR2 YSLEER. The CDR3 covers 19 residues. CDR3: CASSQAIERGQGRTYEQYF. The CDR3 region has the DNA TGCGCCAGCAGCCAAGCAATTGAACGCGGACAGGGGCGCACCTACGAGCAGTACTTC.

The DNA for the CDR3 is TGCAGTGCTAGTCCGCCCGCCCGGGACAGGTTAACCTATGGCTACACCTTC. Its protein product is CSASPPARDRLTYGYTF. The chain recombines TRBV20-1 with TRBJ1-2; 8 bases fit TRBD1. This CDR3 is built from 17 residues. Germline V gene data show CDR1 as DFQATT and CDR2 as SNEGSKA (reference sequence). The junction had 16 bases not matched to a gene; V was cut back by 3 bases and J by 4 bases.

The rearrangement joins TRBV7-3 to TRBJ1-2, with D maybe TRBD1 (5 bases). CDR3 length: 14 residues. The V gene lost 4 bases and the J gene lost 4 bases, with 13 bases spanning the gap. Germline CDR1 reads SGHTA; CDR2 reads FQGTGA. CDR3 DNA sequence: TGTGCCAGCAGCTCCCCTAGCGGGGCCTATGGCTACACCTTC. It translates to CASSSPSGAYGYTF.

CDR3 amino acids: CASPPGLAGGTPYEQYF. The CDR3 DNA follows: TGTGCCAGCCCCCCGGGACTAGCGGGGGGCACCCCCTACGAGCAGTACTTC. V is TRBV28 and J is TRBJ2-7; 15 bases fit TRBD2. The CDR3 runs to 17 residues. Germline values: CDR1 MDHEN, CDR2 SYDVKM. V lost 8 bases, J lost 2 bases, and 10 bases stayed unmatched.

The chain combines TRBV4-3 with TRBJ2-1, with 11 bases that match TRBD2. The CDR3 extends over 16 amino acids. The germline CDR1 and CDR2 sequences are LGHNA and YSLEER. With 5 bases clipped from V and 6 bases from J, the junction kept 9 bases outside the gene matches. The CDR3 DNA reads TGCGCCAGCAGCGGGACTAGCGGCGGGAGGGTCAATGAGCAGTTCTTC. The encoded protein is CASSGTSGGRVNEQFF.

V and J are TRBV19 and TRBJ1-2, with 9 bases that match TRBD1. This CDR3 is 14 amino acids long. CDR1 is LNHDA, CDR2 SQIVND, per germline (reference sequence). V lost 6 bases and J lost 2; bases outside the gene matches: 4. The CDR3 DNA sequence: TGTGCCAGTAGACCGGGACAGGGAAACTATGGCTACACCTTC. Translated, it gives CASRPGQGNYGYTF.